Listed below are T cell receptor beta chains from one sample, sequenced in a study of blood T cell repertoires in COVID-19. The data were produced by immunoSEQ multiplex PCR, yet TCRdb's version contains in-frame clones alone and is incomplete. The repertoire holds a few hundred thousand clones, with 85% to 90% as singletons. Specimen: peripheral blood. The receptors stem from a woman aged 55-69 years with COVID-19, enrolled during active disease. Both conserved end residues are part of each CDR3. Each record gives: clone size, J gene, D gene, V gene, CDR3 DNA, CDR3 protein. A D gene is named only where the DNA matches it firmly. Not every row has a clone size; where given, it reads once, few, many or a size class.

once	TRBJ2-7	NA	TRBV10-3	TGTGCCATCAGTGGCTCAGGGGACCTCCACGAGCAGTACTTC	CAISGSGDLHEQYF
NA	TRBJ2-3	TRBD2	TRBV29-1	TGCAGCGCCGGGGGGGGACTCACAGGCAGGGGTACGCAGTATTTT	CSAGGGLTGRGTQYF
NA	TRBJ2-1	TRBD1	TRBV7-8	TGTGCCAGCAGCTTTAAGGGACAGGTATCCTACAATGAGCAGTTCTTC	CASSFKGQVSYNEQFF
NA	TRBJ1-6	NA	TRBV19	TGTGCCAGTAGTATAGCATGGGGCTTTGATAATTCACCCCTCCACTTT	CASSIAWGFDNSPLHF
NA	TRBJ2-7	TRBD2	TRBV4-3	TGCGCCAGCAGTCCGGGGGGTGTCTACGAGCAGTACTTC	CASSPGGVYEQYF
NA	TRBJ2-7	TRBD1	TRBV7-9	TGTGCCAGCAGCCCCCGGACAGGGCCCTACGAGCAGTACTTC	CASSPRTGPYEQYF
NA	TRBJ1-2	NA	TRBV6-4	TGTGCCAGCAGTGACTCGATATCACCCGATGGCAACTATGGCTACACCTTC	CASSDSISPDGNYGYTF
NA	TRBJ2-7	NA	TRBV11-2	TGTGCCAGCAGCTTACGGGGCAGGGGCGGGGGATACGAGCAGTACTTC	CASSLRGRGGGYEQYF
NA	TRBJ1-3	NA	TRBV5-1	TGCGCCAGCAGCTTAGCCGGCGGGGAACTTGGAAACACCATATATTTT	CASSLAGGELGNTIYF
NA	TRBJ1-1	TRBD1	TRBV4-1	TGCGCCAGCAGCCCGGACAGGGCTAACACTGAAGCTTTCTTT	CASSPDRANTEAFF
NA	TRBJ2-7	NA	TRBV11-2	TGTGCCAGCAGCTTAGTAGCCCAAAAGGACTACGAGCAGTACTTC	CASSLVAQKDYEQYF
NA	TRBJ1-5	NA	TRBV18	TGTGCCAGCTCAAGCAGGAGCAATCAGCCCCAGCATTTT	CASSSRSNQPQHF
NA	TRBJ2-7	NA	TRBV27	TGTGCCAGCAGTTCCCCTTCCTACGAGCAGTACTTC	CASSSPSYEQYF
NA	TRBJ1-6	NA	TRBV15	TGTGCCACCAGCAGAGATGTGAGCTCCTATAATTCACCCCTCCACTTT	CATSRDVSSYNSPLHF
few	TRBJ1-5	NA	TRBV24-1	TGTGCCACCAGTGCTTACTCAATCTCTGGTGTTTGCAGGGTACGTGATCAGCCCCAGCATTTT	CATSAYSISGVCRVRDQPQHF
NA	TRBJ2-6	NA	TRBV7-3	TGTGCCAGCAGCTTAGACAGCTCTGGGGCCAACGTCCTGACTTTC	CASSLDSSGANVLTF
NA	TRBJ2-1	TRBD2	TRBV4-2	TGTGCCAGCAGCCTACGCTACGGGGGGGAGACCTACAATGAGCAGTTCTTC	CASSLRYGGETYNEQFF